One T cell receptor (beta chain) is described in this entry. Its antigen remains unknown. TCRdb analysed the reads with MiXCR anew, one entry per CDR3 protein. Here the sample spans some 46,000 distinct CDR3 sequences, about 19% being singletons. The data were obtained in a study of T cell repertoires in cytomegalovirus infection. In germline, CDR1 is MNHEY, CDR2 SMNVEV (reference sequence). The V end lost 3 bases, the J end lost 5 bases, and 11 bases lay between the germline ends. This CDR3 comprises 13 residues. This clonotype was sampled from a human donor in good health (CMV status not recorded). Some clones in this sample may be carry-over from other donors' samples. Sequenced here: CD8+ T cells from cultured PBMCs, sampled from culture after CMV antigen stimulation. The V call is TRBV27, the J call TRBJ2-7; D is ambiguous. CDR3 coding DNA: TGTGCCAGCAGTTTTAACTCCTTCGACGAGCAGTACTTC. Amino acids: CASSFNSFDEQYF.